The 24 T cell receptor beta chains below come from one sample, sequenced in a study of blood T cell repertoires in COVID-19. This table comes from immunoSEQ multiplex PCR, and its TCRdb copy is limited to in-frame clones, with some not included. The sample comprises roughly 100,000 clones, more than 80% of which are singletons, and roughly a tenth rests with the top ten. Source material: peripheral blood. The receptors were sampled from a woman between 70 and 85 years old with acute or convalescent COVID-19.

V gene TRBV4-3 combines with J gene TRBJ2-4; D ambiguous. Per the germline V gene, CDR1 is LGHNA and CDR2 is YSLEER. The CDR3 runs to 14 residues. The germline V and J ends were trimmed by 0 bases and 11 bases, with 14 bases remaining between them. CDR3: CASSQEVAPLVQYF. CDR3 coding DNA: TGCGCCAGCAGCCAAGAGGTGGCCCCCCTTGTTCAGTACTTC.

This clone has only one observation. The chain couples TRBV30 to TRBJ2-5; D unclear. This CDR3 region has 13 residues. Per the germline V gene, CDR1 is GTSNPN and CDR2 is SVGIG (reference sequence). V lost 0 bases and J 2 bases, leaving 7 bases between the germline ends. In nucleotides, the CDR3 is TGTGCCTGGAGTGTACTCCCTCAAGAGACCCAGTACTTC. It translates to CAWSVLPQETQYF.

V usage is TRBV11-2 and J usage is TRBJ1-1, with 7 bases fitting TRBD1. V lost 1 base, J lost 0 bases, and 8 bases stayed unmatched. Germline CDR1 SGHAT, CDR2 FQNNGV. This CDR3 region has 17 residues. CDR3 amino acids: CASSLAPRGALNTEAFF. The CDR3, as DNA: TGTGCCAGCAGCTTAGCCCCCAGGGGGGCCTTGAACACTGAAGCTTTCTTT.

The gene calls are TRBV30 and TRBJ1-1, with 12 bases identical to TRBD1. CDR3 length: 18 amino acids. V trimming: 1 base; J trimming: 1 base; junction bases outside the gene matches: 10. Looked up from germline, CDR1 is GTSNPN and CDR2 is SVGIG (reference sequence). CDR3 in DNA: TGTGCCTGGAGTGATCTTCGGGACAGGGGGCGGTGGAACACTGAAGCTTTCTTT. Translating it yields CAWSDLRDRGRWNTEAFF.

CDR3 residues: CASRPSGSSEQFF. In DNA, the CDR3 is TGTGCCAGCAGGCCTTCCGGGTCAAGTGAGCAGTTCTTC. The chain carries TRBV6-2 or TRBV6-3 and TRBJ2-1, with D hard to call. The CDR3 spans 13 residues. Germline CDR1 and CDR2: MNHEY and SVGEGT. V lost 6 bases and J 9 bases, leaving 15 bases between the germline ends.

The rearrangement links TRBV27 to TRBJ2-7, with 12 positions matching TRBD1. CDR1 and CDR2 (germline): MNHEY, SMNVEV (reference sequence). The CDR3 totals 16 residues. V lost 5 bases, J lost 4 bases, and 9 bases stayed unmatched. The CDR3 is CASSQIGTGGWYEQYF. The CDR3 nucleotides are TGTGCCAGCAGTCAAATCGGGACAGGGGGCTGGTACGAGCAGTACTTC.

This chain links TRBV6-5 with TRBJ1-5, with D possibly being TRBD1 (5 bases). The CDR3 is 14 amino acids. The V and J ends lost 7 bases and 0 bases respectively, with 10 bases between them. In germline, CDR1 is MNHEY, CDR2 SVGAGI. The CDR3 nucleotides are TGTGCCAGCACCGCGGGGGGTAGCAATCAGCCCCAGCATTTT. This encodes CASTAGGSNQPQHF.

The chain joins TRBV20-1 to TRBJ1-1; no clear D. There are 10 residues in the CDR3. The germline V gene has CDR1 DFQATT and CDR2 SNEGSKA (reference sequence). V was clipped by 6 bases and J by 7 bases, with 9 bases between them. The CDR3 loop reads CSARIGEAFF. The CDR3 nucleotides are TGCAGTGCCCGTATCGGTGAAGCTTTCTTT.

J is TRBJ2-2 and V is TRBV3-1 (or the pseudogene TRBV3-2), with 8 positions matching TRBD2. The germline V gene encodes CDR1 LGHDT and CDR2 YNNKEL (reference sequence). Germline trimming cut 5 bases from V and 4 bases from J; bases unmatched to any gene: 9. The CDR3 has 16 amino acids. The CDR3 protein is CASSSTTREVTGELFF. In nucleotides, the CDR3 is TGTGCCAGCAGCTCAACTACGCGGGAGGTCACCGGGGAGCTGTTTTTT.

CDR3 in DNA: TGTGCCAGCAGCCCGGGGAGGTTAGGGAATGAGCAGTTCTTC. As protein: CASSPGRLGNEQFF. The chain couples TRBV7-8 to TRBJ2-1, with D perhaps TRBD2 (6 bases). With 5 bases removed from V and 7 bases from J, the gap between germline ends came to 15 bases. The CDR3 has 14 amino acids. The V gene's germline CDR1 is SGHVS and CDR2 FQNEAQ.

This chain uses TRBV2 with TRBJ2-7; 10 bases line up with TRBD2. V dropped 7 bases and J dropped 0; count of bases not matched to a gene: 6. Germline loops: CDR1 SNHLY, CDR2 FYNNEI. This CDR3 has 15 amino acids. The CDR3 spells CASKQRGGPSYEQYF. Written as DNA, the CDR3 is TGTGCCAGCAAGCAGCGGGGGGGCCCCTCCTACGAGCAGTACTTC.

The chain recombines TRBV6-5 with TRBJ1-5, with 9 bases that match TRBD1. The germline CDR1 and CDR2 sequences are MNHEY and SVGAGI. V was clipped by 6 bases and J by 10 bases; unmatched bases: 13. The CDR3 length is 15 residues. The CDR3 sequence: CASRTGDRVTPPQHF. In DNA, the CDR3 is TGTGCCAGCAGAACCGGGGACAGGGTCACCCCTCCCCAGCATTTT.

With regard to this clone: One end of the junction does not line up with germline, which may come from a read error. The CDR3: CASSLSGQGQGTQYF. CDR3 bases: TGTGCCAGCAGTTTATCAGGACAGGGGCAAGGGACCCAGTACTTC. V and J are TRBV28 and TRBJ2-5, with TRBD1 matching over 9 bases. The CDR3 has 15 residues. Per germline, CDR1 MDHEN and CDR2 SYDVKM.

This clone was observed a few times. The gene calls are TRBV6-2 or TRBV6-3 and TRBJ1-5; weak D call: TRBD1 (6 bases). Germline CDR1 is MNHEY and CDR2 is SVGEGT. This CDR3 is built from 17 residues. Trimming removed 0 bases at V and 6 bases at J, with 18 bases between. The CDR3 spells CASSYSLQGRQGQPQHF. The CDR3 region has the DNA TGTGCCAGCAGTTACTCGCTACAGGGAAGGCAGGGTCAGCCCCAGCATTTT.

This clone has a single count. J is TRBJ2-1 and V is TRBV5-1; no clear D. CDR1 and CDR2 (germline): SGHRS, YFSETQ. Trimming pared 2 bases from V and 10 bases from J, leaving 10 bases between. The CDR3 extends over 12 amino acids. The CDR3 DNA reads as TGCGCCAGCAGCTTTGAGTCGAGGGAGCAGTTCTTC. This gives the protein CASSFESREQFF.

The chain couples TRBV6-2 or TRBV6-3 to TRBJ1-1, with D possibly matching TRBD1 (6 bases). Germline V gives CDR1 MNHEY, CDR2 SVGEGT. This CDR3 contains 14 residues. The V end lost 2 bases, the J end lost 4 bases, and 11 bases lay between the germline ends. CDR3 in DNA: TGTGCCAGCAGTTACCCCGGGGGGCCCACTGAAGCTTTCTTT. It encodes CASSYPGGPTEAFF.

This chain's CDR3 is CASSDASNRDEGQPQHF. The DNA of the CDR3 is TGTGCCAGCAGTGATGCATCCAACAGGGATGAGGGTCAGCCCCAGCATTTT. The chain is built from TRBV6-1 and TRBJ1-5; tentative D call: TRBD1 (6 bases). The CDR3 is 17 amino acids. CDR1 and CDR2 (germline): MNHNS, SASEGT. Trimming took 3 bases from V and 6 from J, leaving 21 bases between them.

The rearrangement joins TRBV19 to TRBJ2-4; 9 bases agree with TRBD1. The V gene's germline CDR1 is LNHDA and CDR2 SQIVND (reference sequence). V was pared by 3 bases and J by 6 bases, with 6 bases of the junction left unmatched. This CDR3 spans 15 amino acids. The CDR3 coding sequence is TGTGCCAGTAGTATGGGACAGGGTAATAGAAACATTCAGTACTTC. It is translated as CASSMGQGNRNIQYF. The whole variable domain, remainder taken from reference TRBV19 and TRBJ2-4, is DGGITQSPKYLFRKEGQNVTLSCEQNLNHDAMYWYRQDPGQGLRLIYYSQIVNDFQKGDIAEGYSVSREKKESFPLTVTSAQKNPTAFYLCASSMGQGNRNIQYFGAGTRLSVL.

The chain recombines TRBV28 with TRBJ1-1; D call uncertain. Trimming shortened V by 7 bases and J by 1 base, and 7 bases separated the two germline ends. This CDR3 is 12 amino acids long. Germline CDR1 MDHEN, CDR2 SYDVKM. The CDR3 spells CASTPPNTEAFF. Here the CDR3 DNA reads TGTGCCAGCACCCCTCCGAACACTGAAGCTTTCTTT.

This clone was seen a handful of times. The gene calls are TRBV6-2 or TRBV6-3 and TRBJ2-1; 7 nucleotides match TRBD1. This CDR3 is 14 amino acids long. Germline CDR1 reads MNHEY; CDR2 reads SVGEGT. V was clipped by 5 bases and J by 8 bases; unmatched bases: 9. CDR3 bases: TGTGCCAGCAGTGACAGGGTCCCTACTGATGAGCAGTTCTTC. It yields the protein CASSDRVPTDEQFF.

This rearrangement joins TRBV19 to TRBJ2-7; 10 nucleotides align to TRBD1. Unmatched junction bases numbered 8, after V lost 3 bases and J lost 6 bases. The length of the CDR3 is 15 residues. Germline V gene sequence: CDR1 LNHDA, CDR2 SQIVND (reference sequence). CDR3 coding DNA: TGTGCCAGTAGTATCGCCGGGACAGGGGTCGGCGAGCAGTACTTC. Encoded protein: CASSIAGTGVGEQYF.

The J gene is TRBJ1-2, the V gene TRBV5-6, with D hard to call. V was cut by 2 bases and J by 0 bases, with 5 bases left in between. Looked up from germline, CDR1 is SGHDT and CDR2 is YYEEEE. The CDR3 is made up of 13 amino acids. The CDR3 loop is CASSFTTNYGYTF. DNA for the CDR3: TGTGCCAGCAGCTTTACTACTAACTATGGCTACACCTTC.

DNA of the CDR3: TGTGCCAGCAGCCCGCGACAGGGAGGCAAAAACATTCAGTACTTC. Protein: CASSPRQGGKNIQYF. The J gene is TRBJ2-4, the V gene TRBV11-1, with a weak D call TRBD1 (7 bases). This CDR3 has 15 amino acids. Germline V gene lookup returns CDR1 SGHAT and CDR2 FQDESV (reference sequence). Trimming stripped 5 bases from V and 3 bases from J, with 14 bases between.

This chain joins TRBV29-1 and TRBJ2-7; D is unclear. Germline assignment: CDR1 SQVTM and CDR2 ANQGSEA. The CDR3 sequence is 11 residues long. Trimming stripped 4 bases from V and 3 bases from J, with 7 bases between. CDR3 bases: TGCAGCGTTGGGGCCCTCTACGAGCAGTACTTC. This gives the protein CSVGALYEQYF.